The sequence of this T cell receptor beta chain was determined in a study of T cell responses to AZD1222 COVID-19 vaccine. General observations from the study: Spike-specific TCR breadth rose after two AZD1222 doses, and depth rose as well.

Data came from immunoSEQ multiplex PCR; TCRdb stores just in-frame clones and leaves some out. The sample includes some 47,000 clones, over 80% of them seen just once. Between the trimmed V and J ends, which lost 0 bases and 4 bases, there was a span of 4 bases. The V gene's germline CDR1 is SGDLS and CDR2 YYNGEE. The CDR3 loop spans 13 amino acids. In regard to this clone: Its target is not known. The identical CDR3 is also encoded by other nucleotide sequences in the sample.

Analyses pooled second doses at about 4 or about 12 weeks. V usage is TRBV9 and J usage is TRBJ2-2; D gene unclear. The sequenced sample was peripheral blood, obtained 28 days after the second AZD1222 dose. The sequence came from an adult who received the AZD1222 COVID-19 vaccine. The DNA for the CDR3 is TGTGCCAGCAGCGTAGCTCCCACCGGGGAGCTGTTTTTT. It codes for CASSVAPTGELFF.